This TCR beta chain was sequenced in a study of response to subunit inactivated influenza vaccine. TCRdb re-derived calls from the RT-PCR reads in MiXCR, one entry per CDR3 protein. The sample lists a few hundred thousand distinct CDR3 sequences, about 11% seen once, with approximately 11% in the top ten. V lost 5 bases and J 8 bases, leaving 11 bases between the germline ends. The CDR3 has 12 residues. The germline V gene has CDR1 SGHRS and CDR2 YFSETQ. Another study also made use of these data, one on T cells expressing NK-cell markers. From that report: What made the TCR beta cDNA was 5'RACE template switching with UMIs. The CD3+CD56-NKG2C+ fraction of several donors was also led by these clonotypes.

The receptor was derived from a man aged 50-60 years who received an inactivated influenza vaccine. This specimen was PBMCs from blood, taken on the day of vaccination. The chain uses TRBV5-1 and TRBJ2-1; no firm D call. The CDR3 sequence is CASSSGLDEQFF. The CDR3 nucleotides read TGCGCCAGCAGTTCCGGGCTCGATGAGCAGTTCTTC.